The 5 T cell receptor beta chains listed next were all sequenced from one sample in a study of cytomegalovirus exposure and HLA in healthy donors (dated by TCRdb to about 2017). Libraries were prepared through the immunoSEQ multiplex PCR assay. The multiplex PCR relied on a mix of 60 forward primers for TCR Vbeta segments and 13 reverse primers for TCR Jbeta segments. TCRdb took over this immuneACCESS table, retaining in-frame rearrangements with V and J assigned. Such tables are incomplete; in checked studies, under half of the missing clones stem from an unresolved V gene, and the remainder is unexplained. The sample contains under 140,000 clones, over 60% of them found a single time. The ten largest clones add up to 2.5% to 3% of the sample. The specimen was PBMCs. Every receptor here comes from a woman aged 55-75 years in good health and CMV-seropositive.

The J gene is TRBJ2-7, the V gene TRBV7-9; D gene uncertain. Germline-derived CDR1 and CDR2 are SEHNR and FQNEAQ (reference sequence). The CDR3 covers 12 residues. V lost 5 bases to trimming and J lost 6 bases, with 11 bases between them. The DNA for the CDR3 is TGTGCCAGCAGCACCACGGGTCCCGAGCAGTACTTC. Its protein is CASSTTGPEQYF.

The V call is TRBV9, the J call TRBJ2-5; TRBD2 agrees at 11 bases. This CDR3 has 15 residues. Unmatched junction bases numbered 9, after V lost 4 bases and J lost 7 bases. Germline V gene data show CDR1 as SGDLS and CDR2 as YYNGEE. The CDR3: CASSQRLAGGGTQYF. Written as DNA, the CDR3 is TGTGCCAGCAGCCAAAGGCTAGCGGGAGGAGGGACCCAGTACTTC.

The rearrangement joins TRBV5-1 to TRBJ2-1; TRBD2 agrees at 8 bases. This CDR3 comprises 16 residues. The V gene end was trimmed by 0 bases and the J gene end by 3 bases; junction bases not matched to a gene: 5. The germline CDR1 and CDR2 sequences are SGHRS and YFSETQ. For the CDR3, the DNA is TGCGCCAGCAGCTTGGGGAGCGGGAGCCTCTACAATGAGCAGTTCTTC. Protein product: CASSLGSGSLYNEQFF.

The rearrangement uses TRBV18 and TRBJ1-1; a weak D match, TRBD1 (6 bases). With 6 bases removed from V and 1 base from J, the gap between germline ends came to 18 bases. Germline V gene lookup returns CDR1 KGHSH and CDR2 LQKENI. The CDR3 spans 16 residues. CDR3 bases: TGTGCCAGCTCTCGAAACCCGACAGGTGGGAACACTGAAGCTTTCTTT. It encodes CASSRNPTGGNTEAFF. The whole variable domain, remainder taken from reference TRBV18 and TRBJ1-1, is NAGVMQNPRHLVRRRGQEARLRCSPMKGHSHVYWYRQLPEEGLKFMVYLQKENIIDESGMPKERFSAEFPKEGPSILRIQQVVRGDSAAYFCASSRNPTGGNTEAFFGQGTRLTVV.

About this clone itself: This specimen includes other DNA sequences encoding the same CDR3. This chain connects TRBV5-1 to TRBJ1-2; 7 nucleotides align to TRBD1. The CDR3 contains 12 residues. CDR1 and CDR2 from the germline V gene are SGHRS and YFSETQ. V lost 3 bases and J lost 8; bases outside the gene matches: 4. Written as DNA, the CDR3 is TGCGCCAGCAGCTCAGGGGGTGGCGGCTACACCTTC. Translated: CASSSGGGGYTF.